This TCR beta chain was observed in a study of identical twins. Healthy Caucasians provided all donations. A universal primer site came from template switching; cDNA carried unique molecular identifiers. MiXCR, applied by TCRdb to the 5' RACE reads, yields one record per CDR3 protein. In the table there are some 570,000 distinct CDR3 sequences, approximately 20% of which are singletons. Study results and limitations: Conclusions relied on cross-sectional statistical analysis, not following the same donors.

To note about this clonotype: Its cognate antigen is unknown.

The same sample was also used in a study of yellow fever vaccine responses in identical twins. That paper states: Convergence reportedly seemed to mark part of the twins' vaccine T cell response, with personalization marking the rest.

The clonotype was recovered from a woman aged 18-35 years in good health. The sequenced sample was CD4+ T cells sorted from blood.

CDR3 sequence: CASSRGTSSGGYEQYF. Written as DNA, the CDR3 is TGCGCCAGCAGCCGAGGGACAAGCTCCGGGGGTTACGAGCAGTACTTC. The J gene is TRBJ2-7, the V gene TRBV5-1; D may match TRBD1 or TRBD2 (6 bases each). V lost 4 bases, J lost 4 bases, and 21 bases lay in between. CDR3 length equals 16 residues. Germline lookup yields CDR1 SGHRS and CDR2 YFSETQ.